These T cell receptor beta chains were read from a single sample in a study of Ad26.COV2.S vaccination and SARS-CoV-2 variants. Sequencing used immunoSEQ multiplex PCR; TCRdb keeps in-frame clones, though not all of them. The table has more than 300,000 clones, about 88% seen once. Sequencing was performed on peripheral blood, taken in a trial of Ad26.COV2.S vaccine versus placebo. These receptors all come from a person between 18 and 65 years old who received the Ad26.COV2.S COVID-19 vaccine or a placebo. Each CDR3 is given with its conserved first and last residue. Each record gives: CDR3 length, V gene, D gene, clone size, J gene, CDR3 DNA, CDR3 protein. The D gene is left open where the match is weak. Size is stated for part of the rows, as once, few or many counts, or as a class when the clone is expanded.

15	TRBV7-2	TRBD1	NA	TRBJ2-3	TGTGCCAGCAGTTCCAGGACAGGGGCGGGCGATACGCAGTATTTT	CASSSRTGAGDTQYF
11	TRBV29-1	NA	NA	TRBJ2-7	TGCAGCGTTGGGAAGGCCTACGAGCAGTACTTC	CSVGKAYEQYF
13	TRBV28	NA	NA	TRBJ1-5	TGTGCCAGCAGTTTAAGTAGCAATCAGCCCCAGCATTTT	CASSLSSNQPQHF
20	TRBV27	TRBD2	NA	TRBJ2-3	TGTGCCAGCAGTTTTCAACCCTGGACTAGCGGGGGCTCTAGCACAGATACGCAGTATTTT	CASSFQPWTSGGSSTDTQYF
14	TRBV6-4	NA	NA	TRBJ2-6	TGTGCCAGCAGTACAAGCTCTGGGGCCAACGTCCTGACTTTC	CASSTSSGANVLTF
13	TRBV28	NA	NA	TRBJ2-2	TGTGCCAGCTATTCGGTAAACACCGGGGAGCTGTTTTTT	CASYSVNTGELFF
13	TRBV30	NA	few	TRBJ2-3	TGTGCCTGGCTCGGGGGCGGCACAGATACGCAGTATTTT	CAWLGGGTDTQYF
15	TRBV19	NA	NA	TRBJ2-6	TGTGCCAGTAGTATAGGAGGTCTTGGGGCCAACGTCCTGACTTTC	CASSIGGLGANVLTF
13	TRBV15	TRBD2	NA	TRBJ2-7	TGTGCCACCCGCAGCGGGGACTCCTACGAGCAGTACTTC	CATRSGDSYEQYF
17	TRBV19	TRBD2	NA	TRBJ2-7	TGTGCCAGTAGTCCGCAGGGAGGCGGGAGGAGCTCCTACGAGCAGTACTTC	CASSPQGGGRSSYEQYF
16	TRBV7-3	TRBD2	NA	TRBJ2-3	TGTGCCAGCAGCTTAAAGGTAGCGGGAGCGACAGATACGCAGTATTTT	CASSLKVAGATDTQYF
15	TRBV2	TRBD1	NA	TRBJ2-2	TGTGCCAGCAGTCCCGGGACAGGGAAAACCGGGGAGCTGTTTTTT	CASSPGTGKTGELFF
15	TRBV11-3	NA	NA	TRBJ2-1	TGTGCCAGCAGCTTAGGTGAGAGCTCCTACAATGAGCAGTTCTTC	CASSLGESSYNEQFF
16	TRBV5-8	NA	NA	TRBJ2-3	TGTGCCAGCAGCTTGAATGACCGGGGGCTTTCAGATACGCAGTATTTT	CASSLNDRGLSDTQYF
15	TRBV7-2	NA	once	TRBJ1-2	TGTGCCAGCAACGAACCAGGTTTCCCAAACTATGGCTACACCTTC	CASNEPGFPNYGYTF
15	TRBV5-4	NA	NA	TRBJ2-2	TGTGCCAGCAGGTCGGGACCAAGCTGGACCGGGGAGCTGTTTTTT	CASRSGPSWTGELFF
16	TRBV9	NA	once	TRBJ2-2	TGTGCCAGCAGCCCCGTGGGGGGTAACGTTGCCGGGGAGCTGTTTTTT	CASSPVGGNVAGELFF
19	TRBV6-2/TRBV6-3	TRBD1	NA	TRBJ1-5	TGTGCCAGCAGTTACGGGAGAACAGGGGGTCCCCCTTCAAATCAGCCCCAGCATTTT	CASSYGRTGGPPSNQPQHF
13	TRBV7-3	NA	once	TRBJ2-5	TGTGCCAGCAGCCCCGGGGCACAAGAGACCCAGTACTTC	CASSPGAQETQYF
16	TRBV7-2	NA	NA	TRBJ1-2	TGTGCCAGCAGCTTTGGAGACACGGTGGCTAACTATGGCTACACCTTC	CASSFGDTVANYGYTF
12	TRBV5-5	NA	NA	TRBJ1-2	TGTGCCAGCAGCTCTCATAACTATGGCTACACCTTC	CASSSHNYGYTF
12	TRBV5-6	NA	NA	TRBJ2-2	TGTGCCAGCAGCTTTATCTCCGGGGAGCTGTTTTTT	CASSFISGELFF
14	TRBV7-2	TRBD1	NA	TRBJ2-7	TGTGCCAGCAGCTTGGGGACAGGGCGCTACGAGCAGTACTTC	CASSLGTGRYEQYF
17	TRBV2	NA	NA	TRBJ2-1	TGTGCCAGCAGTGGAACTTTAGTAGGGAGGAATTACAATGAGCAGTTCTTC	CASSGTLVGRNYNEQFF
12	TRBV10-3	NA	NA	TRBJ2-7	TGTGCCATCAGAGGCAGGGACTACGAGCAGTACTTC	CAIRGRDYEQYF
13	TRBV7-3	TRBD2	NA	TRBJ2-7	TGTGCCAGCAGTCGGGACTACTCCTACGAGCAGTACTTC	CASSRDYSYEQYF
13	TRBV6-5	NA	NA	TRBJ1-2	TGTGCCAGCAGTTACTCAGGATTAAATGGCTACACCTTC	CASSYSGLNGYTF
15	TRBV19	NA	NA	TRBJ2-1	TGTGCCAGTAGTATAGAGGGACAACCCTTCAATGAGCAGTTCTTC	CASSIEGQPFNEQFF
15	TRBV6-1	NA	NA	TRBJ1-5	TGTGCCAGCAGTGAGGTGGGGCTCGGCAATCAGCCCCAGCATTTT	CASSEVGLGNQPQHF
12	TRBV2	NA	NA	TRBJ2-2	TGTGCCAGCAGGCAGAACACCGGGGAGCTGTTTTTT	CASRQNTGELFF
15	TRBV5-4	NA	many	TRBJ2-7	TGTGCCAGCAGTCCGACTCCTAGGAGCTCCTACGAGCAGTACTTC	CASSPTPRSSYEQYF
16	TRBV28	TRBD1	NA	TRBJ1-3	TGTGCCAGCAGAAACAGGGGGACATCCTCTGGAAACACCATATATTTT	CASRNRGTSSGNTIYF
16	TRBV9	TRBD1	NA	TRBJ2-1	TGTGCCAGCAGCGTAGAAGCGGGACAGGGGTTCAATGAGCAGTTCTTC	CASSVEAGQGFNEQFF
15	TRBV19	TRBD1	NA	TRBJ2-1	TGTGCCAGTAGTATAATCGGACAGGGGAGGAATGAGCAGTTCTTC	CASSIIGQGRNEQFF
14	TRBV3-1/TRBV3-2	TRBD1	NA	TRBJ2-7	TGTGCCAGCAGCCCCCGGGACAGGGAGGGCAAGCAGTACTTC	CASSPRDREGKQYF
15	TRBV18	NA	NA	TRBJ1-1	TGTGCCAGCTCACCACGATCGGGGCAGCAAGGGGGAGCTTTCTTT	CASSPRSGQQGGAFF
14	TRBV5-1	TRBD1	NA	TRBJ1-6	TGCGCCAGCAGCCGGGACAGAGATAATTCACCCCTCCACTTT	CASSRDRDNSPLHF
15	TRBV11-3	NA	few	TRBJ2-1	TGTGCCAGCAGCTTAAGGGCTAGAACCACGGATGAGCAGTTCTTC	CASSLRARTTDEQFF
13	TRBV5-8	TRBD1	NA	TRBJ2-5	TGTGCCAGCAGCAGAAGACAGGGAGAGACCCAGTACTTC	CASSRRQGETQYF
11	TRBV28	NA	NA	TRBJ1-1	TGTGCCAGCACCCTGAACACTGAAGCTTTCTTT	CASTLNTEAFF
13	TRBV5-4	TRBD1	NA	TRBJ2-2	TGTGCCAGCAGCCGGGGACAGGATGGGGAGCTGTTTTTT	CASSRGQDGELFF
13	TRBV7-3	NA	NA	TRBJ2-3	TGTGCCAGCAGCTTAGGAGCGTCGGATACGCAGTATTTT	CASSLGASDTQYF
15	TRBV10-2	NA	NA	TRBJ2-2	TGCGCCAGCAGTGGTCCGACAACGAACACCGGGGAGCTGTTTTTT	CASSGPTTNTGELFF
15	TRBV19	NA	NA	TRBJ2-3	TGTGCCAGTAGCTCTTCGGGACCCAACACAGATACGCAGTATTTT	CASSSSGPNTDTQYF
16	TRBV7-9	NA	NA	TRBJ1-3	TGTGCCAGCAGCTGGAGGGGCCAATCCTCTGGAAACACCATATATTTT	CASSWRGQSSGNTIYF
14	TRBV6-6	TRBD1	few	TRBJ1-2	TGTGCCAGCAGCCCTCCGGGACAGGGGCCTGGCTACACCTTC	CASSPPGQGPGYTF
18	TRBV4-1	NA	NA	TRBJ2-7	TGCGCCAGCAGCCAAGAAGGGACGGGAAGGACAGACGACTACGAGCAGTACTTC	CASSQEGTGRTDDYEQYF
16	TRBV5-6	NA	NA	TRBJ1-1	TGTGCCAGCAGCTTGGTTCCCAGTTTAAAGACAGCTGAAGCTTTCTTT	CASSLVPSLKTAEAFF
17	TRBV7-9	TRBD2	NA	TRBJ2-1	TGTGCCAGCAGCTTAGATGGCCCGCGGGGGGCCTACAATGAGCAGTTCTTC	CASSLDGPRGAYNEQFF
12	TRBV12-3/TRBV12-4	NA	NA	TRBJ2-5	TGTGCCAGCAGTTCCGACTTAGGGGGGCAGTACTTC	CASSSDLGGQYF
15	TRBV6-5	NA	NA	TRBJ2-1	TGTGCCAGCAGTTACTTCTTGGCAGGGGCAAATGAGCAGTTCTTC	CASSYFLAGANEQFF
14	TRBV7-9	NA	NA	TRBJ1-2	TGTGCCAGCAGCTTAGAAGCCAGGAGCTATGGCTACACCTTC	CASSLEARSYGYTF
13	TRBV28	NA	NA	TRBJ2-5	TGTGCCAGCAGGAGCCAGGGAAGTGAGACCCAGTACTTC	CASRSQGSETQYF
16	TRBV15	NA	NA	TRBJ2-1	TGTGCCACCAGCAGAGCTGGGCGGTCCGAAGGAAATGAGCAGTTCTTC	CATSRAGRSEGNEQFF
16	TRBV18	TRBD1	NA	TRBJ2-1	TGTGCCAGCTCACCAATGGGACAGGGGGTCTACAATGAGCAGTTCTTC	CASSPMGQGVYNEQFF
13	TRBV9	NA	once	TRBJ2-3	TGTGCCAGCAACCCTCAGGGCACAGATACGCAGTATTTT	CASNPQGTDTQYF
11	TRBV2	NA	once	TRBJ2-2	TGTGCCAGCAGTTACACCGGGGAGCTGTTTTTT	CASSYTGELFF
16	TRBV23-1	NA	NA	TRBJ1-2	TGCGCCAGCAAATCGAGGAGGGGAGGGAAAGACTATGGCTACACCTTC	CASKSRRGGKDYGYTF
14	TRBV6-4	NA	NA	TRBJ1-6	TGTGCCAGCCCCGAGGACAGCAAAAATTCACCCCTCCACTTT	CASPEDSKNSPLHF